This T cell receptor (beta chain) was recorded in a study of T-cell memory formation after mild COVID-19. Study-level findings and limits: Confirmation of SARS-CoV-2 specificity was lacking for second-wave clones peaking day 37.

The 5'RACE method, run with constant-segment primers, produced TCR alpha and TCR beta cDNA libraries (carrying sample barcodes and UMIs). TCRdb fed the 5' RACE reads into MiXCR, producing one record per CDR3 protein. The sample carries under 250,000 distinct CDR3 sequences, 15% to 17% recorded once. V lost 0 bases, J lost 5 bases, and 9 bases lay in between. The CDR3 covers 14 residues. Germline CDR1 is SGDLS and CDR2 is YYNGEE. In its sample, this clonotype was seen a few times. Antigen unknown. The receptor was isolated from an adult woman who had mild COVID-19 (a few samples of this study predate the infection). Cell type and time point are not known. The sequenced material came from PBMCs or a T cell subset sorted from them (not recorded which). The V and J genes are TRBV9 and TRBJ2-1, with D unresolved. CDR3 residues: CASSVGWGNNEQFF. CDR3 DNA: TGTGCCAGCAGCGTAGGTTGGGGTAACAATGAGCAGTTCTTC.